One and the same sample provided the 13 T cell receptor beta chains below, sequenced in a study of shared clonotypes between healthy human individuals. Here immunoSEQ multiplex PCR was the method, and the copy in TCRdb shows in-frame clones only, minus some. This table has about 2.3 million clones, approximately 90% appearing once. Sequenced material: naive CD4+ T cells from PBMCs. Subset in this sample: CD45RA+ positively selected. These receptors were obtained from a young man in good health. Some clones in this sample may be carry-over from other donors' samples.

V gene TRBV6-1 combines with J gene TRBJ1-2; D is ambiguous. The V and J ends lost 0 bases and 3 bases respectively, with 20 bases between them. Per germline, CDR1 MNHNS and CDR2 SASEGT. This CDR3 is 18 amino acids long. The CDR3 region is CASSEAIGQRLAYYGYTF. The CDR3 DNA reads TGTGCCAGCAGTGAAGCGATCGGGCAGCGCTTAGCCTACTATGGCTACACCTTC.

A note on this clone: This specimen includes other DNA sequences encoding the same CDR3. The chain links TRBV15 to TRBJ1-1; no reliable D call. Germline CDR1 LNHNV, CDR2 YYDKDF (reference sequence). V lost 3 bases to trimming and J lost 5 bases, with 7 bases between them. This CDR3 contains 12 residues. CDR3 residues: CATSRAQTEAFF. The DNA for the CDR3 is TGTGCCACCAGCAGGGCCCAGACTGAAGCTTTCTTT.

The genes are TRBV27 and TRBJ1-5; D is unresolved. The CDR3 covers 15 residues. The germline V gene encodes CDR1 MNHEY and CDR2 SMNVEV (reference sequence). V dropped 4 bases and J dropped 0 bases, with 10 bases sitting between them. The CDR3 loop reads CASSSSSSSNQPQHF. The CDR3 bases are TGTGCCAGCAGTTCCTCCAGCAGTAGCAATCAGCCCCAGCATTTT.

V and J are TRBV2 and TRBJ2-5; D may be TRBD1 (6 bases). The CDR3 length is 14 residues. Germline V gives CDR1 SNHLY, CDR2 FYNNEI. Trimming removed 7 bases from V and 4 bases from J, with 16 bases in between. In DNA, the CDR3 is TGTGCCAGCACTTGGACAGCACCCGGAGAGACCCAGTACTTC. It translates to CASTWTAPGETQYF.

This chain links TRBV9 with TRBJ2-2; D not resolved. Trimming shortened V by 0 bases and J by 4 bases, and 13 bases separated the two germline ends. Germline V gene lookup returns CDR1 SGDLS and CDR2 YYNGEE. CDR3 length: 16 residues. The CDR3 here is CASSVASGLVTGELFF. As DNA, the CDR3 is TGTGCCAGCAGCGTAGCTTCCGGTCTCGTCACCGGGGAGCTGTTTTTT.

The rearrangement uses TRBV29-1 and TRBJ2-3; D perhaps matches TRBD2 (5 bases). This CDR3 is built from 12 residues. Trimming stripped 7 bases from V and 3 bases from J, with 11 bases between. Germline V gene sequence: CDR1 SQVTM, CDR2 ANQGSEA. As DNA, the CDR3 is TGCAGCGCCAAAGGGAGTACAGATACGCAGTATTTT. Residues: CSAKGSTDTQYF.

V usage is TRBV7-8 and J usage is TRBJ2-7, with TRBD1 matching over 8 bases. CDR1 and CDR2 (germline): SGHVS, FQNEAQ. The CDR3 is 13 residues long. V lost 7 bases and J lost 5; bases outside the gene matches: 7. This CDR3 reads CASTTYRGNEQYF. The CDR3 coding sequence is TGTGCCAGCACTACTTACAGGGGGAACGAGCAGTACTTC.

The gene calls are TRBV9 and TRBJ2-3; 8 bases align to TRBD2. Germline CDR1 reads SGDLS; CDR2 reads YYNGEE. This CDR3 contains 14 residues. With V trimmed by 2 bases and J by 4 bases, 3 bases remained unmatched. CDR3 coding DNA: TGTGCCAGCAGCGTTACTAGCGGTGCAGATACGCAGTATTTT. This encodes CASSVTSGADTQYF.

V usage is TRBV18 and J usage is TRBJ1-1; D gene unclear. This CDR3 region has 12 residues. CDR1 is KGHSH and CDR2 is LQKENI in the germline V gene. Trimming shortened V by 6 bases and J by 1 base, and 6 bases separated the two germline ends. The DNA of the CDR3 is TGTGCCAGCTCGTCCCAGAACACTGAAGCTTTCTTT. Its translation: CASSSQNTEAFF.

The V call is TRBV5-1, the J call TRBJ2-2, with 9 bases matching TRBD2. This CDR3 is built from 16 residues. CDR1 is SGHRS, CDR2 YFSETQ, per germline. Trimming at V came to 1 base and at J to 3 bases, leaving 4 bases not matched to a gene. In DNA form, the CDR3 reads TGCGCCAGCAGCTTGAGGACTAGCGCGGACACCGGGGAGCTGTTTTTT. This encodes CASSLRTSADTGELFF.

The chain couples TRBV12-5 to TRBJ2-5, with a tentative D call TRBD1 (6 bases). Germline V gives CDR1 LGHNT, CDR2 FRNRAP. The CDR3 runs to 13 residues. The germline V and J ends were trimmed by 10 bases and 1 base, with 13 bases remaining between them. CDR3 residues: CATSRDIQETQYF. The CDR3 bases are TGTGCTACCTCCCGGGACATCCAAGAGACCCAGTACTTC.

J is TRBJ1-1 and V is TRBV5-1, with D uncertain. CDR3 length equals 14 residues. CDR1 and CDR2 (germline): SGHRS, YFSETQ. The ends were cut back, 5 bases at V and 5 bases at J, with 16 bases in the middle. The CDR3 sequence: CASREGFRETEAFF. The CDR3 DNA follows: TGCGCCAGCAGGGAGGGTTTTAGGGAGACTGAAGCTTTCTTT.

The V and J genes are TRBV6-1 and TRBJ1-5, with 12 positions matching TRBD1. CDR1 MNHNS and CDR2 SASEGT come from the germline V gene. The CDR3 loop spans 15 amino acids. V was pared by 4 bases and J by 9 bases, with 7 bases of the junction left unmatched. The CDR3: CASSGGTGGATPQHF. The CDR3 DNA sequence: TGTGCCAGCAGTGGCGGGACAGGGGGCGCGACGCCCCAGCATTTT.